Following are 23 T cell receptor beta chains from one sample sequenced in a study of CD8 T cells in Susac syndrome. RNA was extracted with the RNeasy kit, and a quantity of about 0.45 to 1 ug was reverse transcribed using random hexamers. MiXCR, applied by TCRdb to the immunoSEQ multiplex PCR reads, yields one record per CDR3 protein. This table has about 180,000 distinct CDR3 sequences, approximately 94% appearing once. Sequenced input: CD4+ T cells from PBMCs. These receptors came from a human donor with Susac syndrome.

The V gene is TRBV6-5, the J gene TRBJ1-3, with a possible D match to TRBD1 (6 bases). The CDR3 spans 15 residues. CDR1 and CDR2 (germline): MNHEY, SVGAGI. The ends were cut back, 6 bases at V and 0 bases at J, with 12 bases in the middle. The CDR3 spells CASRPDRTSGNTIYF. For the CDR3, the DNA is TGTGCCAGCAGGCCCGACAGGACCTCTGGAAACACCATATATTTT.

This clonotype came up once. The chain has TRBV9 and TRBJ2-7; D might be TRBD1 (5 bases). V was pared by 4 bases and J by 4 bases, with 18 bases between. Germline loops: CDR1 SGDLS, CDR2 YYNGEE. This CDR3 has 15 residues. CDR3 in DNA: TGTGCCAGCAGCACGACAGCTCACAACTTTTACGAGCAGTACTTC. It yields the protein CASSTTAHNFYEQYF.

This CDR3 reads CASRGQGNQPQHF. The CDR3 DNA follows: TGTGCCAGCAGGGGACAGGGCAATCAGCCCCAGCATTTT. The chain uses TRBV2 and TRBJ1-5, with 8 bases matching TRBD1. V lost 6 bases to trimming and J lost 2 bases; unmatched junction nucleotides: 0. Per germline, CDR1 SNHLY and CDR2 FYNNEI. The CDR3 has 13 residues.

This rearrangement joins TRBV27 to TRBJ2-6, with 8 bases identical to TRBD1. The V gene's germline CDR1 is MNHEY and CDR2 SMNVEV (reference sequence). V was pared by 0 bases and J by 4 bases, with 5 bases of the junction left unmatched. This CDR3 has 17 amino acids. CDR3 bases: TGTGCCAGCAGTTTATCCCACAGGGGGTCCGGGGCCAACGTCCTGACTTTC. Translation gives CASSLSHRGSGANVLTF.

The chain is built from TRBV15 and TRBJ2-3, with TRBD2 matching 10 bases. The V gene's germline CDR1 is LNHNV and CDR2 YYDKDF (reference sequence). The CDR3 covers 16 residues. V trimming: 5 bases; J trimming: 4 bases; junction bases outside the gene matches: 9. The CDR3 sequence: CATSPGSGGPSDTQYF. The CDR3 coding sequence is TGTGCCACCAGCCCTGGTAGCGGGGGGCCCTCAGATACGCAGTATTTT.

V and J are TRBV12-3 or TRBV12-4 and TRBJ2-7, with 8 bases matching TRBD1. Trimming cost V 4 bases and J 3 bases; bases outside gene matches: 8. The CDR3 loop spans 15 amino acids. As DNA, the CDR3 is TGTGCCAGCAGTTCATTCCGGACAGGGCTCTACGAGCAGTACTTC. Protein: CASSSFRTGLYEQYF.

The chain links TRBV30 to TRBJ2-3; the D gene is possibly TRBD1 (6 bases). The CDR3 contains 12 residues. V lost 8 bases, J lost 6 bases, and 15 bases lay in between. Germline V gives CDR1 GTSNPN, CDR2 SVGIG (reference sequence). CDR3 loop: CARQSGADTQYF. The CDR3 nucleotides read TGTGCCCGGCAGTCAGGGGCCGATACGCAGTATTTT.

This sequence joins TRBV28 and TRBJ1-1; no reliable D call. Germline V gives CDR1 MDHEN, CDR2 SYDVKM. The CDR3 is made up of 12 amino acids. Trimming shortened V by 6 bases and J by 6 bases, and 11 bases separated the two germline ends. CDR3 in DNA: TGTGCCAGCAGCACCCAGAAATCTGAAGCTTTCTTT. It codes for CASSTQKSEAFF.

V is TRBV29-1 and J is TRBJ1-2; 9 bases fit TRBD1. The V segment lost 3 bases and the J segment 6 bases; nucleotides outside the gene matches: 2. CDR3 size: 12 residues. Looked up from germline, CDR1 is SQVTM and CDR2 is ANQGSEA. The CDR3 sequence is CSVETGGDGYTF. The CDR3 DNA is TGCAGCGTTGAGACAGGGGGTGATGGCTACACCTTC.

The chain recombines TRBV4-2 with TRBJ2-7; 10 positions match TRBD1. Germline CDR1 reads LGHNA; CDR2 reads YNFKEQ. Trimming took 0 bases from V and 4 from J; bases not matched to a gene: 6. The CDR3 extends over 16 amino acids. CDR3 coding DNA: TGTGCCAGCAGCCAAGATGAAATGGACAGGGGGTACGAGCAGTACTTC. It translates to CASSQDEMDRGYEQYF.

Written as DNA, the CDR3 is TGCAGTGCTAGATTCACCTGGGGGGGCACTGAAGCTTTCTTT. This encodes CSARFTWGGTEAFF. This chain links TRBV20-1 with TRBJ1-1, with a tentative D call TRBD1 (5 bases). The CDR3 has 14 amino acids. V lost 2 bases and J 4 bases, leaving 14 bases between the germline ends. The V gene's germline CDR1 is DFQATT and CDR2 SNEGSKA (reference sequence).

The chain links TRBV3-1 to TRBJ2-1; 8 positions match TRBD2. J gave up 4 bases and V 0 bases, and 2 bases lay outside the gene matches. The germline V gene encodes CDR1 LGHDT and CDR2 YNNKEL (reference sequence). The CDR3 sequence is 15 residues long. DNA of the CDR3: TGTGCCAGCAGCCAAGAACTAGCGGTATACAATGAGCAGTTCTTC. Translated: CASSQELAVYNEQFF.

This chain uses TRBV21-1 with TRBJ2-7; the D call in the table, TRBD1, was not verified against the DNA. TRBV21-1 is assigned pseudogene status. The CDR3 consists of 14 residues. CDR3 sequence reads: CASSVGQVYNEQYF. CDR3 bases: TGTGCCAGCAGCGTAGGACAGGTGTATAACGAGCAGTACTTC.

This chain links TRBV3-1 with TRBJ1-1; 9 bases match TRBD1. Trimming cost V 4 bases and J 3 bases; bases outside gene matches: 3. The CDR3 is made up of 14 amino acids. Germline lookup yields CDR1 LGHDT and CDR2 YNNKEL (reference sequence). This CDR3 is CASSRGQGHTEAFF. The CDR3 DNA follows: TGTGCCAGCAGCCGTGGACAGGGGCACACTGAAGCTTTCTTT. Full variable domain (remainder filled in from reference TRBV3-1 and TRBJ1-1): DTAVSQTPKYLVTQMGNDKSIKCEQNLGHDTMYWYKQDSKKFLKIMFSYNNKELIINETVPNRFSPKSPDKAHLNLHINSLELGDSAVYFCASSRGQGHTEAFFGQGTRLTVV.

This clonotype appeared a single time. The chain has TRBV5-4 and TRBJ2-1; 11 bases align to TRBD2. The CDR3 consists of 17 residues. J gave up 3 bases and V 4 bases, and 9 bases lay outside the gene matches. CDR1 is SGHNT and CDR2 is YYREEE in the germline V gene (reference sequence). The CDR3 loop reads CASSPTLAGGLYNEQFF. The CDR3 nucleotides are TGTGCCAGCAGCCCCACCTTAGCGGGGGGGCTCTACAATGAGCAGTTCTTC.

V gene TRBV29-1 combines with J gene TRBJ2-7; 7 bases match TRBD1. The V and J ends lost 4 bases and 7 bases, in that order; junction bases with no gene match: 16. Germline CDR1 SQVTM, CDR2 ANQGSEA. The CDR3 runs to 15 residues. The CDR3 loop reads CSVGGGRQGVGEQYF. The CDR3 nucleotides are TGCAGCGTTGGAGGGGGCCGGCAGGGGGTCGGGGAGCAGTACTTC.

The V and J genes are TRBV9 and TRBJ2-2; tentatively, D is TRBD1 (6 bases). The CDR3 extends over 16 amino acids. Germline V CDR1 and CDR2: SGDLS, YYNGEE. The ends were cut back, 4 bases at V and 0 bases at J, with 13 bases in the middle. Here the CDR3 reads CASSPRDNSNTGELFF. CDR3 nucleotides: TGTGCCAGCAGCCCAAGGGACAACTCGAACACCGGGGAGCTGTTTTTT. The full variable domain, rest sourced from reference TRBV9 and TRBJ2-2, is DSGVTQTPKHLITATGQRVTLRCSPRSGDLSVYWYQQSLDQGLQFLIQYYNGEERAKGNILERFSAQQFPDLHSELNLSSLELGDSALYFCASSPRDNSNTGELFFGEGSRLTVL.

The V call is TRBV6-5, the J call TRBJ1-5; D might be TRBD1 (5 bases). The germline V and J ends were trimmed by 11 bases and 1 base, with 9 bases remaining between them. Per germline, CDR1 MNHEY and CDR2 SVGAGI. The CDR3 is made up of 12 amino acids. The CDR3 DNA sequence: TGTGCCGTGGGGGGGAGCAATCAGCCCCAGCATTTT. It translates to CAVGGSNQPQHF.

This clonotype was recorded a few times. V and J are TRBV29-1 and TRBJ2-7; D is perhaps TRBD1 (5 bases). Trimming left V 4 bases short and J 2 bases short, with 12 bases between. Looked up from germline, CDR1 is SQVTM and CDR2 is ANQGSEA. The CDR3 has 13 residues. CDR3 in amino acids: CSVASTETYEQYF. In DNA, the CDR3 is TGCAGCGTTGCCTCGACAGAAACCTACGAGCAGTACTTC.

The V gene is TRBV3-1, the J gene TRBJ2-3, with D maybe TRBD2 (7 bases). Per the germline V gene, CDR1 is LGHDT and CDR2 is YNNKEL (reference sequence). The CDR3 loop spans 15 amino acids. Trimming left V 1 base short and J 5 bases short, with 13 bases between. CDR3 amino acids: CASSQGGGAKDTQYF. CDR3 nucleotide sequence: TGTGCCAGCAGCCAAGGAGGGGGGGCCAAAGATACGCAGTATTTT.

The rearrangement uses TRBV4-2 and TRBJ2-7; D unresolved. Germline CDR1 LGHNA, CDR2 YNFKEQ. The CDR3 totals 13 residues. Trimming shortened V by 0 bases and J by 6 bases, and 9 bases separated the two germline ends. CDR3 sequence reads: CASSQDPRSEQYF. DNA of the CDR3: TGTGCCAGCAGCCAAGATCCCAGGTCCGAGCAGTACTTC.

CDR3 sequence (DNA): TGTGCCAGCAGCCCTGCCCCGGGCCTGAGGACTAACTATGGCTACACCTTC. Residues: CASSPAPGLRTNYGYTF. The rearrangement links TRBV7-2 to TRBJ1-2; D call uncertain. Germline loops: CDR1 SGHTA, CDR2 FQGNSA. Trimming left V 5 bases short and J 0 bases short, with 19 bases between. The CDR3 loop spans 17 amino acids.

The V and J genes are TRBV20-1 and TRBJ2-7; the D gene is possibly TRBD1 (7 bases). Trimming removed 5 bases from V and 0 bases from J, with 14 bases in between. CDR1 and CDR2 (germline): DFQATT, SNEGSKA (reference sequence). The CDR3 length is 14 residues. The CDR3 sequence is CSALQGTGSYEQYF. CDR3 DNA: TGCAGTGCTTTACAGGGGACTGGCTCCTACGAGCAGTACTTC.